This TCR beta chain is from a study of blood T cell repertoires in COVID-19. Overall study context: The analysed material was cDNA or gDNA that came from T cells, B-cell-depleted T cells, or PBMCs.

CDR3 size: 16 residues. J gave up 7 bases and V 0 bases, and 8 bases lay outside the gene matches. Germline CDR1 SGHRS, CDR2 YFSETQ. This clone was counted between two and nine times. Per the original data handling: The assay estimated nucleated cells by amplifying reference gene primers. Produced via immunoSEQ multiplex PCR; TCRdb's table is partial and in-frame only. Clonal size and the V and J genes are those of that table, whereas D and trimming came from the DNA. The repertoire has fewer than 60,000 clones, 75% to 80% of them found once; the top ten carry less than 30%. The sample comprised peripheral blood. The TCR was taken from a human donor in a cohort sampled during active COVID-19. The chain recombines TRBV5-1 with TRBJ2-1, with 9 nucleotides matching TRBD2. The CDR3 DNA reads as TGCGCCAGCAGCTTGGTGGGGGACACTAGCGGGAATGAGCAGTTCTTC. Its protein product is CASSLVGDTSGNEQFF.